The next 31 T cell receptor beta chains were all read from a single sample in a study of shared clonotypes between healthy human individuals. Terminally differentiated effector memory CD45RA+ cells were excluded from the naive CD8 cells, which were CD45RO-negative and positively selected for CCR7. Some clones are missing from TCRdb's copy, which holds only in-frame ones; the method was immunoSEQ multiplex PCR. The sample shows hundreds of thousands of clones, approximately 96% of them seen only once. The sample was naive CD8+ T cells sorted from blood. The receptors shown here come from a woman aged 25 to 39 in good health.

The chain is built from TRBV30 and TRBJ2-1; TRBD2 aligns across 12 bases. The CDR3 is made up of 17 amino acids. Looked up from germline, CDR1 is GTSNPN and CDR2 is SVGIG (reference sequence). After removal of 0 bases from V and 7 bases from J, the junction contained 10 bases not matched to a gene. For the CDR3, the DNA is TGTGCCTGGAGTGTACGGGAATGGACTAGCGGGAAGAATGAGCAGTTCTTC. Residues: CAWSVREWTSGKNEQFF.

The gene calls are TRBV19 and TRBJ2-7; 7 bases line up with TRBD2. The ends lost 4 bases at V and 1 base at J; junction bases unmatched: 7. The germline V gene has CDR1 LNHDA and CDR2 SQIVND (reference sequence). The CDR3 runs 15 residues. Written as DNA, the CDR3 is TGTGCCAGTAGTAGGGAGCGGGATGGTTCCTACGAGCAGTACTTC. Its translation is CASSRERDGSYEQYF.

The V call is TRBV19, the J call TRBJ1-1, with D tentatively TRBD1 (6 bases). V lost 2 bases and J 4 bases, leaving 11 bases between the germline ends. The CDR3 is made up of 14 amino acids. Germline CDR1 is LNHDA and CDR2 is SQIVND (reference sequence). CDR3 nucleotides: TGTGCCAGTAGTATACAGGGGAAAGGCACTGAAGCTTTCTTT. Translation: CASSIQGKGTEAFF.

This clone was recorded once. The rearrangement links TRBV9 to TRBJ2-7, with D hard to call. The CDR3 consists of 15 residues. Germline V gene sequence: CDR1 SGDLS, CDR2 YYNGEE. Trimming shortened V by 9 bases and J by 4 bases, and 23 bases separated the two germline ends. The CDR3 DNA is TGTGCCAACGGCGGATTATTGGGTAGGTATTACGAGCAGTACTTC. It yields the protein CANGGLLGRYYEQYF.

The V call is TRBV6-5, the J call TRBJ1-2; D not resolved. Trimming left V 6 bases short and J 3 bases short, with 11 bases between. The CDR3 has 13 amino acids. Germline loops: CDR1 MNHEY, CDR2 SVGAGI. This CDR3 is CASRLRAHYGYTF. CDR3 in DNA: TGTGCCAGCAGACTCCGGGCCCACTATGGCTACACCTTC.

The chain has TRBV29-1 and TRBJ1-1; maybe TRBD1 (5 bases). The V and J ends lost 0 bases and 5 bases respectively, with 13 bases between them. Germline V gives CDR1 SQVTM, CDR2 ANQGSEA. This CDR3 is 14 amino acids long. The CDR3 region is CSVEDGGAWTEAFF. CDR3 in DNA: TGCAGCGTTGAAGATGGAGGGGCGTGGACTGAAGCTTTCTTT.

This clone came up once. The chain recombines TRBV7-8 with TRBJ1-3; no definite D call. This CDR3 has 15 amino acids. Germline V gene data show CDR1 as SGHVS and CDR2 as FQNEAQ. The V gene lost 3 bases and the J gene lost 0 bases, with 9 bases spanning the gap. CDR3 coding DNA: TGTGCCAGCAGCTTTGGCAGGAGCTCTGGAAACACCATATATTTT. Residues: CASSFGRSSGNTIYF.

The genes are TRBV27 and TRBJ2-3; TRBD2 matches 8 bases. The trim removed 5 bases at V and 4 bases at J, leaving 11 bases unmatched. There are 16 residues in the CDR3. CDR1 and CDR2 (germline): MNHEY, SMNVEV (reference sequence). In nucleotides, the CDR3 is TGTGCCAGCAGTCCCCGGGGGGGCCGGGGTCCAGATACGCAGTATTTT. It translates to CASSPRGGRGPDTQYF.

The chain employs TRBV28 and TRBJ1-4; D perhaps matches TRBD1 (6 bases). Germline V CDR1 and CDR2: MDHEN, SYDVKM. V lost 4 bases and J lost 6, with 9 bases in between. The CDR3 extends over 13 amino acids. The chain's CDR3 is CASSSSGDEKLFF. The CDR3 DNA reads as TGTGCCAGCAGTTCGTCAGGGGATGAAAAACTGTTTTTT. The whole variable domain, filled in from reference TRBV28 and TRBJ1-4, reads DVKVTQSSRYLVKRTGEKVFLECVQDMDHENMFWYRQDPGLGLRLIYFSYDVKMKEKGDIPEGYSVSREKKERFSLILESASTNQTSMYLCASSSSGDEKLFFGSGTQLSVL.

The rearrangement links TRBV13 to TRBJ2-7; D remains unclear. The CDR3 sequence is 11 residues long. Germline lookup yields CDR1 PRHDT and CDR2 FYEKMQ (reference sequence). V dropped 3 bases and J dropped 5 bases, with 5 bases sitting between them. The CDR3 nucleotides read TGTGCCAGCAGCTTGGACGACGAGCAGTACTTC. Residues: CASSLDDEQYF.

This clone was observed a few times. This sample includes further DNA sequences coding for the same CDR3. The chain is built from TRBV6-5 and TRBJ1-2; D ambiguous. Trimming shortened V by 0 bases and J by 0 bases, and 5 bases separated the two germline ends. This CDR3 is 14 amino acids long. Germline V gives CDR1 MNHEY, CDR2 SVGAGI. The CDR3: CASSYSETNYGYTF. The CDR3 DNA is TGTGCCAGCAGTTACTCCGAAACTAACTATGGCTACACCTTC.

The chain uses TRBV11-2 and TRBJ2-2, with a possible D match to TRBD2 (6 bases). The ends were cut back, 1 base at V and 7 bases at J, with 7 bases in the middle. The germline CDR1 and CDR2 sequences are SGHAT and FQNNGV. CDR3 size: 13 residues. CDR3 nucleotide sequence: TGTGCCAGCAGCTTAGGGGGAGGCGGGGAGCTGTTTTTT. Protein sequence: CASSLGGGGELFF.

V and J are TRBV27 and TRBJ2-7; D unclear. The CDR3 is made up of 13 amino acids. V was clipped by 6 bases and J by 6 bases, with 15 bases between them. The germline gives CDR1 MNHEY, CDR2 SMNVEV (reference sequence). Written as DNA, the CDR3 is TGTGCCAGCAGCCTTTTATCGTTTGGCGAGCAGTACTTC. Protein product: CASSLLSFGEQYF.

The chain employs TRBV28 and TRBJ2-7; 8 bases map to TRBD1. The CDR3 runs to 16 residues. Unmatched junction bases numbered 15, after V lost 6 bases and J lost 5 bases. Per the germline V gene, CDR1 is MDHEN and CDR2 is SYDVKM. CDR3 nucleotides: TGTGCCAGCAGAACCCCAGGGGGCTCCGTCTGGGACGAGCAGTACTTC. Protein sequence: CASRTPGGSVWDEQYF.

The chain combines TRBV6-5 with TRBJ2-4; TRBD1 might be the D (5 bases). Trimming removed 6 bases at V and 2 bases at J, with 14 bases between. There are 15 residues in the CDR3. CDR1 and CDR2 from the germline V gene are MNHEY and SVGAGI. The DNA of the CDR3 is TGTGCCAGCAGACCACTCCAGGGTTCCAAAAACATTCAGTACTTC. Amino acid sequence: CASRPLQGSKNIQYF.

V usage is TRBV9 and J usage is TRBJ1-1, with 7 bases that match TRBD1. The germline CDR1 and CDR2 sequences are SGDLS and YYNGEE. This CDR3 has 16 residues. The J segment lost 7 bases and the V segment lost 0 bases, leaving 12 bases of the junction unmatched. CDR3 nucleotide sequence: TGTGCCAGCAGCGTAGGGGCAGGGGGTCGAATGGGTGAAGCTTTCTTT. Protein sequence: CASSVGAGGRMGEAFF.

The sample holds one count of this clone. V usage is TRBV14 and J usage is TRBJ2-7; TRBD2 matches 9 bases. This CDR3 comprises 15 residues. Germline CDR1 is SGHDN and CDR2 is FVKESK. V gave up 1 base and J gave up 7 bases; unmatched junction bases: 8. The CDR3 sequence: CASSQVREGFREQYF. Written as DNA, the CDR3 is TGTGCCAGCAGCCAAGTGCGGGAGGGTTTCCGTGAGCAGTACTTC.

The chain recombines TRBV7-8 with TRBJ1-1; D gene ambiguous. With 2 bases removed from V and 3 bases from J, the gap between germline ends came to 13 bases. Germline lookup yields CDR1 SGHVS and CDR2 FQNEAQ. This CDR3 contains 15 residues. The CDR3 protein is CASSLFPGRDTEAFF. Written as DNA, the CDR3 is TGTGCCAGCAGCTTATTCCCGGGGAGGGACACTGAAGCTTTCTTT.

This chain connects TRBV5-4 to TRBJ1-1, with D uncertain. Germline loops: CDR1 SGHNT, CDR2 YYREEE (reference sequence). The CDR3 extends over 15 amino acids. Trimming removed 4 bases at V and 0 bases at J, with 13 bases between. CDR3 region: CASSGRMGLNTEAFF. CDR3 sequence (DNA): TGTGCCAGCAGCGGAAGGATGGGATTGAACACTGAAGCTTTCTTT.

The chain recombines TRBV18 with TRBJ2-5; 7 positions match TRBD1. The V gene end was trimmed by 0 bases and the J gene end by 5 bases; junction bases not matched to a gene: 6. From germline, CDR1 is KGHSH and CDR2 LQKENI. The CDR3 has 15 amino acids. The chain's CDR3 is CASSPPTGRGETQYF. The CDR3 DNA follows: TGTGCCAGCTCACCACCGACAGGGAGAGGGGAGACCCAGTACTTC.

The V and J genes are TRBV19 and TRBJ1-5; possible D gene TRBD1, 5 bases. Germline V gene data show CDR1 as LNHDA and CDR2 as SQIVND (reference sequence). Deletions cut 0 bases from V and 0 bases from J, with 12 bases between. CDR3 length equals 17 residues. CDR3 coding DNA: TGTGCCAGTAGTATAGAGGGGGGAATAGGTAGCAATCAGCCCCAGCATTTT. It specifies CASSIEGGIGSNQPQHF.

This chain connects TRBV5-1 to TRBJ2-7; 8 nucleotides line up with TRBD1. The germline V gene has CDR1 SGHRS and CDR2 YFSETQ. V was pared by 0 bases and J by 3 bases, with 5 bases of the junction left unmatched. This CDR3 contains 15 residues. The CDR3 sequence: CASSLARQGYYEQYF. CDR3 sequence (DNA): TGCGCCAGCAGCTTGGCTCGACAGGGGTACTACGAGCAGTACTTC. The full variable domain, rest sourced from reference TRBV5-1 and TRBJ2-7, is KAGVTQTPRYLIKTRGQQVTLSCSPISGHRSVSWYQQTPGQGLQFLFEYFSETQRNKGNFPGRFSGRQFSNSRSEMNVSTLELGDSALYLCASSLARQGYYEQYFGPGTRLTVT.

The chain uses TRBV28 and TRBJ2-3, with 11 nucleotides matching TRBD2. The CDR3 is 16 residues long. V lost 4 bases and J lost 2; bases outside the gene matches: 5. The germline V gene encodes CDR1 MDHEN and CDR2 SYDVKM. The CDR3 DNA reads TGTGCCAGCAGTTACGAGACTAGCGGGACCACAGATACGCAGTATTTT. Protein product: CASSYETSGTTDTQYF.

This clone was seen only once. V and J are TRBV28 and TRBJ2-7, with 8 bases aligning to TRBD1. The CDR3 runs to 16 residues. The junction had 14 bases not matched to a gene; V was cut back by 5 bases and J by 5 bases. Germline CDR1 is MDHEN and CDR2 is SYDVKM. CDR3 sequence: CASSPYPSPTGDEQYF. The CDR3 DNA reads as TGTGCCAGCAGTCCATATCCATCGCCGACAGGGGACGAGCAGTACTTC. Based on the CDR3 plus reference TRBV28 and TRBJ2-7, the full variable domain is DVKVTQSSRYLVKRTGEKVFLECVQDMDHENMFWYRQDPGLGLRLIYFSYDVKMKEKGDIPEGYSVSREKKERFSLILESASTNQTSMYLCASSPYPSPTGDEQYFGPGTRLTVT.

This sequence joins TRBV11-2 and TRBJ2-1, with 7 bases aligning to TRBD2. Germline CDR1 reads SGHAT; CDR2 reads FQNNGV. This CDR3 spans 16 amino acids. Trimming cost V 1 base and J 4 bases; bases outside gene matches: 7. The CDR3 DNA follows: TGTGCCAGCAGCTTAGTGCGGGAGAGGTATTACAATGAGCAGTTCTTC. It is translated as CASSLVRERYYNEQFF. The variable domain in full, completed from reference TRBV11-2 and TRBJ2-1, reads EAGVAQSPRYKIIEKRQSVAFWCNPISGHATLYWYQQILGQGPKLLIQFQNNGVVDDSQLPKDRFSAERLKGVDSTLKIQPAKLEDSAVYLCASSLVRERYYNEQFFGPGTRLTVL.

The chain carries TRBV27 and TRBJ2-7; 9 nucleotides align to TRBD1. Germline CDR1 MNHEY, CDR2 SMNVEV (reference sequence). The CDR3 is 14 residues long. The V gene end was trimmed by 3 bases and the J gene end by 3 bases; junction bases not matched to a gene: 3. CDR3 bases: TGTGCCAGCAGTTTTACAGGGGGCATCTACGAGCAGTACTTC. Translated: CASSFTGGIYEQYF.

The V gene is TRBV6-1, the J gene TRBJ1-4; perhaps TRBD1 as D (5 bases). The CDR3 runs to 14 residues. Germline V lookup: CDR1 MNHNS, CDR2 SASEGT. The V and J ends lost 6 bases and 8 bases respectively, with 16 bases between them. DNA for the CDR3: TGTGCCAGCAGCCACCGCGGACACCGGGAAAAACTGTTTTTT. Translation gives CASSHRGHREKLFF.

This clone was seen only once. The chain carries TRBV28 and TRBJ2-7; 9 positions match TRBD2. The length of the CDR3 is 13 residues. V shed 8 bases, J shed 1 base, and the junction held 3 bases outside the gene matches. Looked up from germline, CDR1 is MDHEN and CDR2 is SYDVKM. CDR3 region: CASELAGSYEQYF. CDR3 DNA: TGTGCCAGCGAGCTAGCGGGATCCTACGAGCAGTACTTC.

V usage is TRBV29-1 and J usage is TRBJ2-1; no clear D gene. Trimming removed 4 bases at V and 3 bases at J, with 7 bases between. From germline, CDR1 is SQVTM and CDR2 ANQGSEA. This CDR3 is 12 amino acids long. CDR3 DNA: TGCAGCGTTGTAGAGAACTACAATGAGCAGTTCTTC. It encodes CSVVENYNEQFF.

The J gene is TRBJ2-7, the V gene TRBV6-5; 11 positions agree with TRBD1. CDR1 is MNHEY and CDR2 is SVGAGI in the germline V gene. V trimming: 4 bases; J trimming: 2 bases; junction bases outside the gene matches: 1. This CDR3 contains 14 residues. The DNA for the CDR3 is TGTGCCAGCAGTTGGGGACAGGGGGCCTACGAGCAGTACTTC. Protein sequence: CASSWGQGAYEQYF.

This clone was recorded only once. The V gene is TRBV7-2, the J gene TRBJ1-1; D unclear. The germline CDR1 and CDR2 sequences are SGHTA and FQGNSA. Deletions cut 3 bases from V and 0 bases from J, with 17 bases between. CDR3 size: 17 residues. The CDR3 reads CASSLAGIGFMNTEAFF. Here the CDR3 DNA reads TGTGCCAGCAGCTTGGCAGGTATAGGGTTTATGAACACTGAAGCTTTCTTT.